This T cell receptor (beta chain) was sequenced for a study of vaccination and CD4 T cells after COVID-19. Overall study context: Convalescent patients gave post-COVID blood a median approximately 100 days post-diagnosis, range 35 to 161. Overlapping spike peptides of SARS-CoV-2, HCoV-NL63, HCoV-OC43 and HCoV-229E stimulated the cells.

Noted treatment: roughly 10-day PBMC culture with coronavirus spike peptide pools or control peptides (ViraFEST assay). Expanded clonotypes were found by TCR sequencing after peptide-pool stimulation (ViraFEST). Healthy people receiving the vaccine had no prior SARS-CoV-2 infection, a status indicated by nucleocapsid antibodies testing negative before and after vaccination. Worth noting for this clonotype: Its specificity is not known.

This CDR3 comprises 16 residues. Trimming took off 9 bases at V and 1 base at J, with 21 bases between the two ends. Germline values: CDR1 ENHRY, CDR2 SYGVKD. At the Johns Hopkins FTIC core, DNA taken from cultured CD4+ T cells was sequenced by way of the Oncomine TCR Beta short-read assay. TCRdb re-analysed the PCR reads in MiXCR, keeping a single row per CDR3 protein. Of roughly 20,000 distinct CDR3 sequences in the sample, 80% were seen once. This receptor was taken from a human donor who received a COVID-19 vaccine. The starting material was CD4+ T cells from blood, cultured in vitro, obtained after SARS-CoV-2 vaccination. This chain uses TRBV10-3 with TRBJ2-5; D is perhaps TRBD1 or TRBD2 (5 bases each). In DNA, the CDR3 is TGTGCCATTAGTATCGGGCAGGGACCGTCCCAAGAGACCCAGTACTTC. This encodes CAISIGQGPSQETQYF.